This T cell receptor (beta chain) originates from a study of CD8+ T cells in alopecia areata. At the level of the study: Affected scalp percentage gauged treated patients' severity.

Worth noting for this clone: Its specificity is unknown. Other DNA sequences in the sample encode the same CDR3.

Investigators isolated RNA and reverse transcribed it into cDNA to act as the sequencing template. Sequencing was performed with immunoSEQ multiplex PCR; in TCRdb, only in-frame clones are kept and a portion is missing. This sample carries 90,000 to 130,000 clones, roughly 50% of them seen once, and the ten largest clones take about 12%. Study-level findings and limits: Persistence during tofacitinib was seen for many expanded lesional clones in scalp and blood.

Treatment given: oral pan-JAK inhibitor, 5-10 mg twice daily. Germline V lookup: CDR1 MNHEY, CDR2 SMNVEV (reference sequence). The J segment lost 4 bases and the V segment lost 2 bases, leaving 0 bases of the junction unmatched. The length of the CDR3 is 13 residues. The starting material was CD8+ T cells sorted from blood, obtained at week 24, from a patient treated with tofacitinib. The sequence was collected from a human donor with alopecia areata. The chain uses TRBV27 and TRBJ1-2, with 8 bases matching TRBD1. Here the CDR3 DNA reads TGTGCCAGCAGTTTAGGGACAGGCTATGGCTACACCTTC. It yields the protein CASSLGTGYGYTF.